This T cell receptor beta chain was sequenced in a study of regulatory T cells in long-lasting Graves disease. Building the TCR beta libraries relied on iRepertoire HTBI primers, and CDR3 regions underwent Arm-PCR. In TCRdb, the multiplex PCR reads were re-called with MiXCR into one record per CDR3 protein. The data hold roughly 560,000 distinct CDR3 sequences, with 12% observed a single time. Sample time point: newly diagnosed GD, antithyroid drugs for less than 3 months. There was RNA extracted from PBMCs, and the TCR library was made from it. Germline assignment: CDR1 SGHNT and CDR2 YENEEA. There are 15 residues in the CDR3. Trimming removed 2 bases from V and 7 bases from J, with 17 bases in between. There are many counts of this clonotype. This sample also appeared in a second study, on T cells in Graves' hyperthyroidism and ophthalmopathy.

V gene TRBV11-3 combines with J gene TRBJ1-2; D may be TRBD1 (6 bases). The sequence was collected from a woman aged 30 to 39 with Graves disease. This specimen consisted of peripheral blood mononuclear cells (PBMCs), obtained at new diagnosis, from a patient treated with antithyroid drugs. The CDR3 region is CASSLFYGGALGYTF. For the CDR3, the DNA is TGTGCCAGCAGCTTATTTTACGGGGGGGCGCTTGGCTACACCTTC.